The present entry profiles one T cell receptor (beta chain) with its context. CDR3 size: 15 residues. Germline trimming cut 0 bases from V and 6 bases from J; bases unmatched to any gene: 5. Looked up from germline, CDR1 is MNHNY and CDR2 is SVGAGI (reference sequence). These data belong to a study of breast tumors, draining lymph nodes, adjacent tissues. Each CDR3 protein gets one entry after TCRdb re-called the multiplex PCR reads with MiXCR. This table holds some 47,000 distinct CDR3 sequences, about 40% found once. Material: breast tumor tissue. This clonotype originated in a female donor with breast cancer. Some clones in this sample may be carry-over from other donors' samples. The chain has TRBV6-6 and TRBJ2-1, with 7 bases lining up with TRBD1. The CDR3 nucleotides are TGTGCCAGCAGTTACTCGATGGGACAGACCAATGAGCAGTTCTTC. The encoded protein is CASSYSMGQTNEQFF.